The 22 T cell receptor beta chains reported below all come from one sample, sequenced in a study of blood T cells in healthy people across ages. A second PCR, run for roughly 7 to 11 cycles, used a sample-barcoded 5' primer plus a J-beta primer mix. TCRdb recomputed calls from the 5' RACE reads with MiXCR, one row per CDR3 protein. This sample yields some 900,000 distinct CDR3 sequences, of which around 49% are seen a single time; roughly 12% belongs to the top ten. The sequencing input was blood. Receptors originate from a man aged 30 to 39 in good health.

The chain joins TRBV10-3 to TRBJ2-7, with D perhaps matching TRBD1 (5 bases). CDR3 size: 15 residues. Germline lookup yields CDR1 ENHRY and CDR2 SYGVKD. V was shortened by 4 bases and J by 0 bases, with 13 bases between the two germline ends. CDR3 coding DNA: TGTGCCATCAGTGCGACACAGGATGGCTCCTACGAGCAGTACTTC. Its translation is CAISATQDGSYEQYF.

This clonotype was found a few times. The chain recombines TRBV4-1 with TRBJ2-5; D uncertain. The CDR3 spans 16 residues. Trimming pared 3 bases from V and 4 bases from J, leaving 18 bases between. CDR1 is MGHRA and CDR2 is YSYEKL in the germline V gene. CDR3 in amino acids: CASSHASTPPGETQYF. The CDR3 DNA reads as TGCGCCAGCAGCCATGCTTCGACACCCCCGGGAGAGACCCAGTACTTC.

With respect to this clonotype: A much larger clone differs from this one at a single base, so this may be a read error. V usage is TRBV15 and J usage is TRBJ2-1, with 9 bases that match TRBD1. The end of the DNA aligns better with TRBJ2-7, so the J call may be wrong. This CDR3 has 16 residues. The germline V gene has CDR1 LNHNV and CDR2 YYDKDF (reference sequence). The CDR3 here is CATHLRRDRAYNEQYF. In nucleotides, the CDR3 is TGTGCCACCCACCTACGCCGGGACAGGGCCTACAATGAGCAGTACTTC.

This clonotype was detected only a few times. CDR3 region: CASSEWRGGRQETQYF. CDR3 DNA: TGTGCCAGCAGTGAATGGCGGGGGGGACGCCAAGAGACCCAGTACTTC. The chain employs TRBV25-1 and TRBJ2-5, with TRBD2 matching 9 bases. The V segment lost 1 base and the J segment 1 base; nucleotides outside the gene matches: 4. Per the germline V gene, CDR1 is MGHDK and CDR2 is SYGVNS. The CDR3 totals 16 residues.

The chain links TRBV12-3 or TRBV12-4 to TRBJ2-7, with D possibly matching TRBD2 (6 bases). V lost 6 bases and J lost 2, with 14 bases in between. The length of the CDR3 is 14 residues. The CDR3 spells CASRPGDSTYEQYF. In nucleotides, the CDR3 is TGTGCCAGCAGACCCGGGGACTCTACCTACGAGCAGTACTTC.

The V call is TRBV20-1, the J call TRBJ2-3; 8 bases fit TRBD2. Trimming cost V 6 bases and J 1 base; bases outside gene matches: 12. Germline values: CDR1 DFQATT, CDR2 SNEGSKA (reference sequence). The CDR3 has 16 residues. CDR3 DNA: TGCAGTGCGGACGGGGGGGCCTATCGTGGCACAGATACGCAGTATTTT. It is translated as CSADGGAYRGTDTQYF.

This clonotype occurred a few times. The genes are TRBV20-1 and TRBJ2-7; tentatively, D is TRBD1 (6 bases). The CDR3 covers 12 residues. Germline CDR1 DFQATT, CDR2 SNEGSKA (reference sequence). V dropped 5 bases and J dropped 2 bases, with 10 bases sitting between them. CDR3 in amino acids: CSALGGPYEQYF. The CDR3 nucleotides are TGCAGTGCTTTAGGGGGACCCTACGAGCAGTACTTC.

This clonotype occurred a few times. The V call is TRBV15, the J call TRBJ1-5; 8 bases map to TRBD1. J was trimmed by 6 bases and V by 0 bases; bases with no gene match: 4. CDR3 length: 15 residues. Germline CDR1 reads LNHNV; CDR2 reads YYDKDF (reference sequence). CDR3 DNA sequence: TGTGCCACCAGCAGAGATCGGACAGGGTTTCAGCCCCAGCATTTT. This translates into CATSRDRTGFQPQHF.

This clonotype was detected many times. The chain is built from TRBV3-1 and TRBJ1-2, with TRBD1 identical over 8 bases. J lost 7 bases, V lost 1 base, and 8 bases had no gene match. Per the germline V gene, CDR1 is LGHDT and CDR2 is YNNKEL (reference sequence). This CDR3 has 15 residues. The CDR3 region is CASSQGPRTGSGYTF. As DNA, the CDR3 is TGTGCCAGCAGCCAAGGTCCCAGGACAGGGTCTGGCTACACCTTC.

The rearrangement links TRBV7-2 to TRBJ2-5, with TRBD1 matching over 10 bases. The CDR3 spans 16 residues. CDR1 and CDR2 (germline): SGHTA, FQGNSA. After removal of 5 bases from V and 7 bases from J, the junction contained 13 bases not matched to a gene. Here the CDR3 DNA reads TGTGCCAGCAGCCCAGCATCGGGACAGGGGATCTGGACCCAGTACTTC. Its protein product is CASSPASGQGIWTQYF.

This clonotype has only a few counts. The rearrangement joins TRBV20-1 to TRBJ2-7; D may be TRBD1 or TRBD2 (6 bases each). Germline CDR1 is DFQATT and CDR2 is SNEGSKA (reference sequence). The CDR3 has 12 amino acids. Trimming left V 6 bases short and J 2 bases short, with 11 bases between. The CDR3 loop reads CSAPGAAYEQYF. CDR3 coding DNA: TGCAGTGCGCCGGGGGCCGCCTACGAGCAGTACTTC.

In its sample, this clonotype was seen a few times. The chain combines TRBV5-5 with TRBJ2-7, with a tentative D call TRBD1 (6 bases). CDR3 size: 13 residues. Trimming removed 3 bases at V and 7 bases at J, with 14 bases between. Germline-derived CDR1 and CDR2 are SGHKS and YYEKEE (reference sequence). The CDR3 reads CASSSNVGTEQYF. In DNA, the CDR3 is TGTGCCAGCAGCTCTAACGTTGGGACAGAGCAGTACTTC.

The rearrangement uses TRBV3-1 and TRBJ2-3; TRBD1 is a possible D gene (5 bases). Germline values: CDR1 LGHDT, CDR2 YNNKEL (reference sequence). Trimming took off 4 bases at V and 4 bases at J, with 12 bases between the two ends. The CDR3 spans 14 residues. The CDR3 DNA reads TGTGCCAGCAGCCCCGCCTGGGGCGCAGATACGCAGTATTTT. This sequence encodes CASSPAWGADTQYF.

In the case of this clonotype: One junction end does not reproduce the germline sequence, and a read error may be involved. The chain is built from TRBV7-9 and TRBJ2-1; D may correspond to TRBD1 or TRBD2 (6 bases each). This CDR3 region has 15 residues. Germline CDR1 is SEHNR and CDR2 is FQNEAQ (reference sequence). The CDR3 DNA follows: TGTGCCAGCATCAAAAACGGGGGCTCCTACGATGAGCAGTTCTTC. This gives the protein CASIKNGGSYDEQFF.

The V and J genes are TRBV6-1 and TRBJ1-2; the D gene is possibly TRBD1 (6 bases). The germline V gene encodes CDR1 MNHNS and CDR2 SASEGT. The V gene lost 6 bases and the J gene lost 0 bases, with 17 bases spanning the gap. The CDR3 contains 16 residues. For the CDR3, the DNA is TGTGCCAGCAGCGTGGGGGGGGCCTTAGCTAACTATGGCTACACCTTC. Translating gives CASSVGGALANYGYTF.

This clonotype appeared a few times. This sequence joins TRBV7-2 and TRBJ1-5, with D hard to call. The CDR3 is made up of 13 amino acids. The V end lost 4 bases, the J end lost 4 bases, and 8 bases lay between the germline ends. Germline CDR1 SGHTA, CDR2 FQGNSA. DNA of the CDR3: TGTGCCAGCAGCTCGGACTTAAATCAGCCCCAGCATTTT. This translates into CASSSDLNQPQHF. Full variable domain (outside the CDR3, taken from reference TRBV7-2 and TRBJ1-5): GAGVSQSPSNKVTEKGKDVELRCDPISGHTALYWYRQSLGQGLEFLIYFQGNSAPDKSGLPSDRFSAERTGGSVSTLTIQRTQQEDSAVYLCASSSDLNQPQHFGDGTRLSIL.

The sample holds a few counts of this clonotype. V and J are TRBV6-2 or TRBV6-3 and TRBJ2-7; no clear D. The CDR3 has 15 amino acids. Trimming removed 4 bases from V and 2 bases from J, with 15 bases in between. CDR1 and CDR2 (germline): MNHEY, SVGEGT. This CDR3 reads CASSSTLVGTYEQYF. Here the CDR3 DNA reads TGTGCCAGCAGTTCCACTTTAGTTGGGACCTACGAGCAGTACTTC.

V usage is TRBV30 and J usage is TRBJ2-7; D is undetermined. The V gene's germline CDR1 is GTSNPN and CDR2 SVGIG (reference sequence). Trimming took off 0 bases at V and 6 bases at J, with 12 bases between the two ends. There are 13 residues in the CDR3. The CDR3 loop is CAWSVSSRVEQYF. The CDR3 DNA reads TGTGCCTGGAGTGTTTCGAGCCGGGTCGAGCAGTACTTC. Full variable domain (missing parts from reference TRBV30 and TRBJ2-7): SQTIHQWPATLVQPVGSPLSLECTVEGTSNPNLYWYRQAAGRGLQLLFYSVGIGQISSEVPQNLSASRPQDRQFILSSKKLLLSDSGFYLCAWSVSSRVEQYFGPGTRLTVT.

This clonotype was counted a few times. The CDR3 DNA sequence: TGTGCCAGCAGACGACAGGAGTATGGCTACACCTTC. It specifies CASRRQEYGYTF. V and J are TRBV7-2 and TRBJ1-2; a possible D gene is TRBD1 (6 bases). The CDR3 sequence is 12 residues long. The germline gives CDR1 SGHTA, CDR2 FQGNSA. Trimming shortened V by 6 bases and J by 5 bases, and 10 bases separated the two germline ends.

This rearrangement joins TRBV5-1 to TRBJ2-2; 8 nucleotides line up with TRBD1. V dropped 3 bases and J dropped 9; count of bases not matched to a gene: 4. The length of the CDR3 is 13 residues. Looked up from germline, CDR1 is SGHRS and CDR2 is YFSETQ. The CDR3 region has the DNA TGCGCCAGCAGCTCCGGACAGGGCCGGGAGCTGTTTTTT. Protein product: CASSSGQGRELFF.

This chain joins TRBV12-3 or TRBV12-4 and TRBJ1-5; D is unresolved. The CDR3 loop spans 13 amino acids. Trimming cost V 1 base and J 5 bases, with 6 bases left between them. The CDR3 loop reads CASSLGEHQPQHF. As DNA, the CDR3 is TGTGCCAGCAGTTTAGGGGAACATCAGCCCCAGCATTTT.

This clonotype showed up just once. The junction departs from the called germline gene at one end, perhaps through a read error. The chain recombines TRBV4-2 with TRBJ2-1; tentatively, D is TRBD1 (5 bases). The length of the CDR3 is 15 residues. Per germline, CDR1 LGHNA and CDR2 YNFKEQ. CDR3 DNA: TGTGCCAGCAGCCAAGATAGGGGCAGTTACAATGGGCAGTTCTTC. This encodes CASSQDRGSYNGQFF.